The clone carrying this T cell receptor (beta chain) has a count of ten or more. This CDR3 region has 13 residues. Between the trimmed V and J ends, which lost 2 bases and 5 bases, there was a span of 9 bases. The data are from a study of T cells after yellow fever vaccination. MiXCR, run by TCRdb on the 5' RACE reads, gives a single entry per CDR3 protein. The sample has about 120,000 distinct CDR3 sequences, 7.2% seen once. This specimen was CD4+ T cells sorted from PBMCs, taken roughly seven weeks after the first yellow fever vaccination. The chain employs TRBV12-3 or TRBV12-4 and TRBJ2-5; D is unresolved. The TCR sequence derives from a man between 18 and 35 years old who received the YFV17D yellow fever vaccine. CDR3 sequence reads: CASSLYRAETQYF. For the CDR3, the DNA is TGTGCCAGCAGTTTATATAGGGCGGAGACCCAGTACTTC.